The 26 T cell receptor beta chains presented below share a single source sample, sequenced in a study of blood T cell repertoires in COVID-19. The method was immunoSEQ multiplex PCR; TCRdb's version includes in-frame clones alone and lacks a portion of them. The sample records more than 65,000 clones, 87% being singletons. The sample taken for sequencing was peripheral blood. Receptors were obtained from a man in his sixties with acute or convalescent COVID-19.

The chain carries TRBV6-5 and TRBJ1-6; 9 bases are shared with TRBD1. Germline values: CDR1 MNHEY, CDR2 SVGAGI. CDR3 size: 15 residues. V lost 0 bases to trimming and J lost 7 bases; unmatched junction nucleotides: 1. This CDR3 is CASSYSGTGNSPLHF. In nucleotides, the CDR3 is TGTGCCAGCAGTTACTCTGGGACAGGGAATTCACCCCTCCACTTT.

CDR3 DNA sequence: TGTGCCAGCAGCCAAGCCCACAGCTCCTACGAGCAGTACTTC. Translating it yields CASSQAHSSYEQYF. The chain employs TRBV3-1 (or the pseudogene TRBV3-2) and TRBJ2-7; the D is unclear. Germline V gene data show CDR1 as LGHDT and CDR2 as YNNKEL (reference sequence). Trimming shortened V by 1 base and J by 0 bases, and 7 bases separated the two germline ends. The length of the CDR3 is 14 residues.

The chain carries TRBV6-5 and TRBJ2-7, with 7 nucleotides matching TRBD1. The CDR3 runs to 15 residues. The J segment lost 0 bases and the V segment lost 5 bases, leaving 7 bases of the junction unmatched. The V gene's germline CDR1 is MNHEY and CDR2 SVGAGI. The CDR3, as DNA: TGTGCCAGCAGTCCCGGACAGGCCGGCTCCTACGAGCAGTACTTC. Its protein product is CASSPGQAGSYEQYF.

V is TRBV9 and J is TRBJ1-2; 8 positions match TRBD1. Germline CDR1 and CDR2: SGDLS and YYNGEE. Trimming removed 3 bases from V and 2 bases from J; junction bases left unmatched: 6. The CDR3 loop spans 15 amino acids. The CDR3 nucleotides read TGTGCCAGCAGCGCGCCCTACAGGGGGAACTATGGCTACACCTTC. Amino acid sequence: CASSAPYRGNYGYTF.

The DNA for the CDR3 is TGCAGCGTTGGGGGGAGGGTGGACTATGGCTACACCTTC. Translated, it gives CSVGGRVDYGYTF. This sequence joins TRBV29-1 and TRBJ1-2, with D maybe TRBD1 (5 bases). V dropped 4 bases and J dropped 3 bases, with 12 bases sitting between them. CDR1 SQVTM and CDR2 ANQGSEA come from the germline V gene. The CDR3 contains 13 residues.

This clone was observed a few times. The V gene is TRBV30, the J gene TRBJ2-2; no reliable D call. The CDR3 consists of 13 residues. Germline V CDR1 and CDR2: GTSNPN, SVGIG (reference sequence). The germline V and J ends were trimmed by 3 bases and 6 bases, with 11 bases remaining between them. The CDR3 nucleotides read TGTGCCTGGAGGAGATTCCGGGCCGGGGAGCTGTTTTTT. The encoded protein is CAWRRFRAGELFF. The entire variable domain, with the rest obtained from reference TRBV30 and TRBJ2-2, is as follows: SQTIHQWPATLVQPVGSPLSLECTVEGTSNPNLYWYRQAAGRGLQLLFYSVGIGQISSEVPQNLSASRPQDRQFILSSKKLLLSDSGFYLCAWRRFRAGELFFGEGSRLTVL.

V gene TRBV9 combines with J gene TRBJ1-3, with 8 bases lining up with TRBD1. The V segment lost 4 bases and the J segment 0 bases; nucleotides outside the gene matches: 3. Germline V CDR1 and CDR2: SGDLS, YYNGEE. CDR3 length: 15 residues. The CDR3 here is CASSLDRGSGNTIYF. The DNA of the CDR3 is TGTGCCAGCAGCTTAGACAGGGGCTCTGGAAACACCATATATTTT.

For the CDR3, the DNA is TGTGCCAGCAGCCCAAACAGTAACAATGAGCAGTTCTTC. Translating it yields CASSPNSNNEQFF. This chain connects TRBV7-9 to TRBJ2-1; the D is unclear. From germline, CDR1 is SEHNR and CDR2 FQNEAQ (reference sequence). Trimming removed 5 bases at V and 5 bases at J, with 10 bases between. The CDR3 is 13 amino acids.

The chain couples TRBV10-3 to TRBJ2-3; 10 bases agree with TRBD2. This CDR3 has 16 residues. Looked up from germline, CDR1 is ENHRY and CDR2 is SYGVKD. J gave up 2 bases and V 3 bases, and 5 bases lay outside the gene matches. DNA of the CDR3: TGTGCCATCAGTGAAGCTAGCGGGGGCTCCACAGATACGCAGTATTTT. It codes for CAISEASGGSTDTQYF.

The rearrangement uses TRBV4-1 and TRBJ2-7, with 11 bases matching TRBD2. This CDR3 is built from 16 residues. The trim removed 2 bases at V and 3 bases at J, leaving 6 bases unmatched. The germline V gene encodes CDR1 MGHRA and CDR2 YSYEKL. The CDR3 DNA is TGCGCCAGCAGCCAACAGGGACTAGCGGAGAGCTACGAGCAGTACTTC. Translation gives CASSQQGLAESYEQYF.

The chain carries TRBV30 and TRBJ2-5; D ambiguous. This CDR3 comprises 12 residues. Trimming cost V 2 bases and J 1 base, with 5 bases left between them. Per the germline V gene, CDR1 is GTSNPN and CDR2 is SVGIG (reference sequence). The CDR3 DNA reads TGTGCCTGGAGTTTTATCCAAGAGACCCAGTACTTC. It translates to CAWSFIQETQYF. Full variable domain (missing parts from reference TRBV30 and TRBJ2-5): SQTIHQWPATLVQPVGSPLSLECTVEGTSNPNLYWYRQAAGRGLQLLFYSVGIGQISSEVPQNLSASRPQDRQFILSSKKLLLSDSGFYLCAWSFIQETQYFGPGTRLLVL.

The chain couples TRBV7-2 to TRBJ2-7; D gene unclear. The CDR3 loop spans 12 amino acids. In germline, CDR1 is SGHTA, CDR2 FQGNSA. Trimming stripped 2 bases from V and 6 bases from J, with 8 bases between. The CDR3: CASSLTHGEQYF. The CDR3 DNA reads TGTGCCAGCAGCTTAACTCATGGCGAGCAGTACTTC.

This chain links TRBV3-1 (or the pseudogene TRBV3-2) with TRBJ1-5; D uncertain. Germline CDR1 is LGHDT and CDR2 is YNNKEL (reference sequence). Trimming cost V 2 bases and J 5 bases, with 7 bases left between them. This CDR3 is built from 13 residues. The CDR3, as DNA: TGTGCCAGCAGCCAACCAGGCGATCAGCCCCAGCATTTT. Translating it yields CASSQPGDQPQHF.

The chain employs TRBV20-1 and TRBJ1-6, with 10 bases identical to TRBD1. This CDR3 has 17 residues. Trimming cost V 3 bases and J 3 bases; bases outside gene matches: 8. Germline V lookup: CDR1 DFQATT, CDR2 SNEGSKA (reference sequence). The CDR3 nucleotides are TGCAGTGCTAGTCTCCGGGACAGGGGAGTCTATAATTCACCCCTCCACTTT. Translating gives CSASLRDRGVYNSPLHF.

J is TRBJ1-5 and V is TRBV29-1; maybe TRBD1 (6 bases). This CDR3 contains 14 residues. In germline, CDR1 is SQVTM, CDR2 ANQGSEA. V lost 4 bases, J lost 4 bases, and 14 bases lay in between. The DNA for the CDR3 is TGCAGCGTTGCACAGGGATCGGGGAATCAGCCCCAGCATTTT. Translated: CSVAQGSGNQPQHF.

On this clone itself: Relative to the germline gene, one junction end is altered; a read error may explain this. V usage is TRBV3-1 (or the pseudogene TRBV3-2) and J usage is TRBJ2-7, with D possibly being TRBD2 (5 bases). Per germline, CDR1 LGHDT and CDR2 YNNKEL (reference sequence). This CDR3 has 15 residues. The CDR3 nucleotides are TGTGCCAGCGGCCAACCGACGACCCGGGGTTCGGAGCAGTACTTC. This sequence encodes CASGQPTTRGSEQYF.

The rearrangement joins TRBV19 to TRBJ2-3, with 7 positions matching TRBD2. The V gene end was trimmed by 4 bases and the J gene end by 2 bases; junction bases not matched to a gene: 12. The CDR3 consists of 17 residues. Germline V CDR1 and CDR2: LNHDA, SQIVND (reference sequence). CDR3 nucleotides: TGTGCCAGTAGTAACACCCGGGGGGATCGTGACACAGATACGCAGTATTTT. It is translated as CASSNTRGDRDTDTQYF. Complete variable domain (other parts from reference TRBV19 and TRBJ2-3): DGGITQSPKYLFRKEGQNVTLSCEQNLNHDAMYWYRQDPGQGLRLIYYSQIVNDFQKGDIAEGYSVSREKKESFPLTVTSAQKNPTAFYLCASSNTRGDRDTDTQYFGPGTRLTVL.

The chain joins TRBV10-2 to TRBJ1-1, with D uncertain. The V gene's germline CDR1 is WSHSY and CDR2 SAAADI. V was cut by 2 bases and J by 1 base, with 5 bases left in between. The CDR3 contains 13 residues. CDR3 nucleotides: TGCGCCAGCAGTGAGCAGAAGAACACTGAAGCTTTCTTT. Translated: CASSEQKNTEAFF.

This chain links TRBV10-3 with TRBJ2-7, with TRBD1 identical over 8 bases. The ends lost 6 bases at V and 7 bases at J; junction bases unmatched: 17. Per germline, CDR1 ENHRY and CDR2 SYGVKD. This CDR3 comprises 16 residues. The CDR3 coding sequence is TGTGCCATCAGCCACGATACGGACAGGGCCACGGGTGAGCAGTACTTC. This encodes CAISHDTDRATGEQYF.

As DNA, the CDR3 is TGTGCCTGGAACGGACAGGCACAGGCATATGGCTACACCTTC. Amino acids: CAWNGQAQAYGYTF. The rearrangement joins TRBV30 to TRBJ1-2, with TRBD1 matching over 7 bases. This CDR3 contains 14 residues. Per germline, CDR1 GTSNPN and CDR2 SVGIG (reference sequence). V shed 4 bases and J 5 bases; nucleotides not matched to a gene: 10.

In this sample, this clone turned up a few times. This chain connects TRBV4-3 to TRBJ2-7; TRBD2 agrees at 8 bases. Germline V gene data show CDR1 as LGHNA and CDR2 as YSLEER. This CDR3 has 14 residues. J was trimmed by 5 bases and V by 5 bases; bases with no gene match: 8. In DNA form, the CDR3 reads TGCGCCAGCAGCTCGCACGCGGGGGGCGACGAGCAGTACTTC. Translated, it gives CASSSHAGGDEQYF.

The chain carries TRBV6-5 and TRBJ1-2; 10 positions agree with TRBD1. The CDR3 totals 15 residues. V lost 7 bases, J lost 3 bases, and 8 bases stayed unmatched. From germline, CDR1 is MNHEY and CDR2 SVGAGI. The CDR3 DNA sequence: TGTGCCAGCACCAAAGACAGGGGGCTTTACTATGGCTACACCTTC. This sequence encodes CASTKDRGLYYGYTF.

The chain employs TRBV6-1 and TRBJ2-1; D might be TRBD1 (6 bases). This CDR3 spans 17 amino acids. V lost 4 bases and J 0 bases, leaving 16 bases between the germline ends. The V gene's germline CDR1 is MNHNS and CDR2 SASEGT. CDR3 coding DNA: TGTGCCAGCAGTGCGATAGAGGGGGTCCTCTCCTACAATGAGCAGTTCTTC. Encoded protein: CASSAIEGVLSYNEQFF.

The gene calls are TRBV5-1 and TRBJ1-2; 7 bases align to TRBD1. The CDR3 is 15 amino acids. V was clipped by 0 bases and J by 2 bases; unmatched bases: 4. Germline-derived CDR1 and CDR2 are SGHRS and YFSETQ. The CDR3 here is CASSLGDSLNYGYTF. CDR3 bases: TGCGCCAGCAGCTTGGGGGACAGCTTAAACTATGGCTACACCTTC. Based on the CDR3 plus reference TRBV5-1 and TRBJ1-2, the full variable domain is KAGVTQTPRYLIKTRGQQVTLSCSPISGHRSVSWYQQTPGQGLQFLFEYFSETQRNKGNFPGRFSGRQFSNSRSEMNVSTLELGDSALYLCASSLGDSLNYGYTFGSGTRLTVV.

The J gene is TRBJ1-4, the V gene TRBV15; 9 bases are shared with TRBD1. The CDR3 covers 16 residues. J gave up 7 bases and V 8 bases, and 14 bases lay outside the gene matches. CDR1 and CDR2 (germline): LNHNV, YYDKDF (reference sequence). CDR3 sequence (DNA): TGTGCCACCGAGGACAGGGGCGCACCTTCGGGTGAAAAACTGTTTTTT. Amino acid sequence: CATEDRGAPSGEKLFF.

V is TRBV5-1 and J is TRBJ2-7; 9 bases agree with TRBD1. Germline V gene data show CDR1 as SGHRS and CDR2 as YFSETQ. Unmatched junction bases numbered 3, after V lost 4 bases and J lost 1 base. This CDR3 spans 14 amino acids. DNA for the CDR3: TGCGCCAGCAGCACAGGGACAGGGTCCTACGAGCAGTACTTC. Encoded protein: CASSTGTGSYEQYF.